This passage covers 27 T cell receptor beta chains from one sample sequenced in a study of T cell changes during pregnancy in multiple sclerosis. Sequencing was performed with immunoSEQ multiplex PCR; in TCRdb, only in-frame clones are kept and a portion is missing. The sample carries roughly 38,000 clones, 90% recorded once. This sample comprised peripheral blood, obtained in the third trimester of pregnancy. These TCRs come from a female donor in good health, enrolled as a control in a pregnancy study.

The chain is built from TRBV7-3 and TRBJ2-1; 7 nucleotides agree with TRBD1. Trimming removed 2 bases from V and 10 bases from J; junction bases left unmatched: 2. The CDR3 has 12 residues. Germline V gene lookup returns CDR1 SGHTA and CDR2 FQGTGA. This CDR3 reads CASSLQGVEQFF. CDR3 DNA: TGTGCCAGCAGCTTACAGGGGGTGGAGCAGTTCTTC.

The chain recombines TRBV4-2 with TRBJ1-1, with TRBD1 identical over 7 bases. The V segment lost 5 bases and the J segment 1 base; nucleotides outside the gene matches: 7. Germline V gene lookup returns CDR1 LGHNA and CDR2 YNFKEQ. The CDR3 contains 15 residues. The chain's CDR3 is CASSARQGSNTEAFF. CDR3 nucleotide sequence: TGTGCCAGCAGCGCCAGACAGGGATCGAACACTGAAGCTTTCTTT.

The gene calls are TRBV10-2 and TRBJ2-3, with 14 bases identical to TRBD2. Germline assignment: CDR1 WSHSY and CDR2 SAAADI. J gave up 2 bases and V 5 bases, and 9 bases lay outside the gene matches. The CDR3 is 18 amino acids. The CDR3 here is CASSPGTSGSRFTDTQYF. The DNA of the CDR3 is TGCGCCAGCAGTCCCGGGACTAGCGGGAGCCGTTTCACAGATACGCAGTATTTT.

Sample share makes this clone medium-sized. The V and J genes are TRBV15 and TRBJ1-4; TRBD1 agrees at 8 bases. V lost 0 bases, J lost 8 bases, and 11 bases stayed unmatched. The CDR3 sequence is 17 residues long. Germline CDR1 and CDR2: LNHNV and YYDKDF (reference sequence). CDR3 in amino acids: CATSRDGAGQGGEKLFF. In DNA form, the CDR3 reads TGTGCCACCAGCAGAGATGGGGCTGGACAGGGTGGGGAAAAACTGTTTTTT.

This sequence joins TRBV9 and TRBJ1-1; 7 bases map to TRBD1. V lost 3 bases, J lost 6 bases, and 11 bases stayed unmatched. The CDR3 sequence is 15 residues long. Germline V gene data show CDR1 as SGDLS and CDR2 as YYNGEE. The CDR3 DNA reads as TGTGCCAGCAGCGCCCGCGGGGCCACAGGGGCTGAAGCTTTCTTT. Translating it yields CASSARGATGAEAFF.

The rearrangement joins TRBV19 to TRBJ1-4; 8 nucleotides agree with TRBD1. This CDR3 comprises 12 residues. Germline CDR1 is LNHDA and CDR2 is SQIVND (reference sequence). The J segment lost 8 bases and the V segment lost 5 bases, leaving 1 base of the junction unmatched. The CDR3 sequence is CASSSGGEKLFF. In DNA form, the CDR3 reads TGTGCCAGTAGTTCAGGGGGCGAAAAACTGTTTTTT.

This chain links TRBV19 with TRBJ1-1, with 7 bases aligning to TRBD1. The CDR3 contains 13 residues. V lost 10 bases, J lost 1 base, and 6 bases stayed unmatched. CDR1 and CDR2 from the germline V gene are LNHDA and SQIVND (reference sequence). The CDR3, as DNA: TGTGCCACCGCGACAGGGAGGAACACTGAAGCTTTCTTT. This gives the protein CATATGRNTEAFF.

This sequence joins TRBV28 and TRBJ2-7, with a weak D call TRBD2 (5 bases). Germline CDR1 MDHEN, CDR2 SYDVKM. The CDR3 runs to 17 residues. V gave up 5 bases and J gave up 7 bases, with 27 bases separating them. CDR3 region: CASSSRQRERATWEQYF. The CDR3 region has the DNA TGTGCCAGCAGTAGTAGGCAAAGGGAGAGGGCTACGTGGGAGCAGTACTTC.

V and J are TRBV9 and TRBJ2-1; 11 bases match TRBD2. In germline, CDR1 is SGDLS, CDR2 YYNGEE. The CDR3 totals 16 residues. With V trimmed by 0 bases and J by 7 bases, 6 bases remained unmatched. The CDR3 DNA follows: TGTGCCAGCAGCGTAGCTCGTAGCGGGGGGGTGAATGAGCAGTTCTTC. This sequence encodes CASSVARSGGVNEQFF.

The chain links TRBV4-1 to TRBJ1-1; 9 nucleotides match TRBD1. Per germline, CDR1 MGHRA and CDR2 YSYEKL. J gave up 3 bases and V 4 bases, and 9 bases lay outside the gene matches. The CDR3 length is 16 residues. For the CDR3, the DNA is TGCGCCAGCAGCCCCACTCCCCGGGACAGGGACACTGAAGCTTTCTTT. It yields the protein CASSPTPRDRDTEAFF.

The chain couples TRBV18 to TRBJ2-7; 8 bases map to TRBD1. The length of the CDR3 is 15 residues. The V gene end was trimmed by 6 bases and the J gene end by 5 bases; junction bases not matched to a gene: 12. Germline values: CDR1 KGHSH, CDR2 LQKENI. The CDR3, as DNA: TGTGCCAGCTCTCCGACCGGGACAGGAGTGAACGAGCAGTACTTC. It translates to CASSPTGTGVNEQYF.

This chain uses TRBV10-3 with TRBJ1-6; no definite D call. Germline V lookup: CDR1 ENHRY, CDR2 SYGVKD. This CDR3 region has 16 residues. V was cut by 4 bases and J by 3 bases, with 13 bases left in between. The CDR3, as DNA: TGTGCCATCAGTGCGCGGGGTGGGAACTATAATTCACCCCTCCACTTT. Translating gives CAISARGGNYNSPLHF.

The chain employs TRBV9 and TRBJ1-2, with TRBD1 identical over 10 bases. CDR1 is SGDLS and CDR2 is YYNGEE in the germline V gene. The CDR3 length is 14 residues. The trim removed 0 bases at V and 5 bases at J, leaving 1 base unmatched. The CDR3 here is CASSVGDRGYGYTF. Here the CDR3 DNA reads TGTGCCAGCAGCGTAGGGGACAGGGGTTATGGCTACACCTTC. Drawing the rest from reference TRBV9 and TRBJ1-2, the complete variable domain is DSGVTQTPKHLITATGQRVTLRCSPRSGDLSVYWYQQSLDQGLQFLIQYYNGEERAKGNILERFSAQQFPDLHSELNLSSLELGDSALYFCASSVGDRGYGYTFGSGTRLTVV.

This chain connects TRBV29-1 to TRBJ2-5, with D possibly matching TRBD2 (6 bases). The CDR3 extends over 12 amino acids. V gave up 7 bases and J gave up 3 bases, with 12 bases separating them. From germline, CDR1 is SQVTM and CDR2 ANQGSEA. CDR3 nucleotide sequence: TGCAGCGGTAGTAAGCGGGAAGAGACCCAGTACTTC. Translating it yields CSGSKREETQYF.

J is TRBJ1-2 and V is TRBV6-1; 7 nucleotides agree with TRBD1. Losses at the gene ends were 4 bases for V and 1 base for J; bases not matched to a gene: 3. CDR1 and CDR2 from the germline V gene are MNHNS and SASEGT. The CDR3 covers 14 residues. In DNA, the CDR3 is TGTGCCAGCAGTGCGGGACAGAATAACTATGGCTACACCTTC. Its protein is CASSAGQNNYGYTF.

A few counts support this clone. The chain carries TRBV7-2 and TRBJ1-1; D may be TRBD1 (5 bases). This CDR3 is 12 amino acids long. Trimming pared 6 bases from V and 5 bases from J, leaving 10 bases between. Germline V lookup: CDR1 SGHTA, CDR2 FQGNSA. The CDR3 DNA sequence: TGTGCCAGCAGTTTGAAGGGGACTGAAGCTTTCTTT. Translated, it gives CASSLKGTEAFF.

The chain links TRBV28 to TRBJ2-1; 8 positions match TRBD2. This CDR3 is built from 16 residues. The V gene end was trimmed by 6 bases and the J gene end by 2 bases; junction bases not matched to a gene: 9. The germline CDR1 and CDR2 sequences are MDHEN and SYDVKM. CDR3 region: CASSRRGSGAYNEQFF. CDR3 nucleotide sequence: TGTGCCAGCAGCCGGCGGGGTAGCGGGGCCTACAATGAGCAGTTCTTC.

The CDR3 DNA is TGTGCCAGCAGCTTAGACGCCGGGACAGGTAACGAGCAGTACTTC. It encodes CASSLDAGTGNEQYF. This chain uses TRBV7-9 with TRBJ2-7; TRBD1 matches 8 bases. CDR1 is SEHNR and CDR2 is FQNEAQ in the germline V gene (reference sequence). The CDR3 has 15 amino acids. With V trimmed by 1 base and J by 5 bases, 7 bases remained unmatched.

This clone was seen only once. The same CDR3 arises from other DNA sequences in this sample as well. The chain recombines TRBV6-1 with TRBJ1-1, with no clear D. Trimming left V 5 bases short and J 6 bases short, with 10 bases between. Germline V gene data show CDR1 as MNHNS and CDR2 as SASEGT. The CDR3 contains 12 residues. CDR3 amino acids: CASSTRGAEAFF. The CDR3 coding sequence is TGTGCCAGCAGTACCCGGGGAGCTGAAGCTTTCTTT.

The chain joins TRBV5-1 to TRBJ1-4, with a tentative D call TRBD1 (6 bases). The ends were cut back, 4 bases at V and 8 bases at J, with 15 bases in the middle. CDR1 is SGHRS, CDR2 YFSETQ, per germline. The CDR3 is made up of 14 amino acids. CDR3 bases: TGCGCCAGCAGCCCCCAGGCGAGGGGGGAAAAACTGTTTTTT. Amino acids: CASSPQARGEKLFF. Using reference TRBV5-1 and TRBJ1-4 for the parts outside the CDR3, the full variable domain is KAGVTQTPRYLIKTRGQQVTLSCSPISGHRSVSWYQQTPGQGLQFLFEYFSETQRNKGNFPGRFSGRQFSNSRSEMNVSTLELGDSALYLCASSPQARGEKLFFGSGTQLSVL.

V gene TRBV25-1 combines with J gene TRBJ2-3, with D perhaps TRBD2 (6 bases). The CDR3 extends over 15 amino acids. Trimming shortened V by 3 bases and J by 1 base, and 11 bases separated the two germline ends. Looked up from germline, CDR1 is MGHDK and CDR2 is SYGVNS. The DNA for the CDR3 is TGTGCCAGCAGTGAGCACGGGACTGGCACAGATACGCAGTATTTT. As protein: CASSEHGTGTDTQYF.

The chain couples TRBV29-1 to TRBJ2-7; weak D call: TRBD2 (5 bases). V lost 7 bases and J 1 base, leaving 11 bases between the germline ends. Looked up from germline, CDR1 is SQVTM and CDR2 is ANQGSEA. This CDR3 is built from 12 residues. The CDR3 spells CSARVGSYEQYF. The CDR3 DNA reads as TGCAGCGCGAGGGTAGGTTCCTACGAGCAGTACTTC.

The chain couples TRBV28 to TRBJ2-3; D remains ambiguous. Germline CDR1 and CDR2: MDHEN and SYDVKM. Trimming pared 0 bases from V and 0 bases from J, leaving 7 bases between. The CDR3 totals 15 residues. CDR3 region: CASSLWESSTDTQYF. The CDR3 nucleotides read TGTGCCAGCAGTTTATGGGAGTCTAGCACAGATACGCAGTATTTT.

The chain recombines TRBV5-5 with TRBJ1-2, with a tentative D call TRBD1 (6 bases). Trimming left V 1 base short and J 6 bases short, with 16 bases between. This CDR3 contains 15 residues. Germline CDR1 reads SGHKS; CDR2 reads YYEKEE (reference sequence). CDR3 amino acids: CASSLITGRSHGYTF. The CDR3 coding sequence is TGTGCCAGCAGCTTGATCACAGGGAGAAGCCATGGCTACACCTTC.

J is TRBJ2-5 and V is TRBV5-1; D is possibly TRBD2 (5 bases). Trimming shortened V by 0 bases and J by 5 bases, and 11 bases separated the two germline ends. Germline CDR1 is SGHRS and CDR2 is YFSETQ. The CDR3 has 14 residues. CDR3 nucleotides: TGCGCCAGCAGCTTGGCCAAGGAGGAGGAGACCCAGTACTTC. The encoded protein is CASSLAKEEETQYF.

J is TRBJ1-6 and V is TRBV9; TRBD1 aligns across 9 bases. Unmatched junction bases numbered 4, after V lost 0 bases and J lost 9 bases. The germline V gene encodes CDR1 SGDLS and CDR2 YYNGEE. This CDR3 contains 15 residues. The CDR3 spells CASSVGGQGTSPLHF. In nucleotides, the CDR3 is TGTGCCAGCAGCGTAGGGGGACAGGGTACTTCACCCCTCCACTTT.

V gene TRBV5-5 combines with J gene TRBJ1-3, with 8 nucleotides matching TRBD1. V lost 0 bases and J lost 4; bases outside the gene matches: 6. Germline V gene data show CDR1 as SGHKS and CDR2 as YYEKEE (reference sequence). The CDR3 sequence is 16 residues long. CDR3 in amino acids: CASSLDPGGSGNTIYF. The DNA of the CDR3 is TGTGCCAGCAGCTTGGATCCAGGGGGCTCCGGAAACACCATATATTTT.